A selection of T cell receptor beta chains follows, all from one sample in a study of blood T cell repertoires in COVID-19. The assay was immunoSEQ multiplex PCR, and TCRdb's table has in-frame clones only and misses some. Here the sample spans about 170,000 clones, 80% to 90% being singletons. The sequenced material came from peripheral blood. The origin of the receptors is a man in his late teens or twenties with active or convalescent COVID-19. Each CDR3 is given with its conserved first and last residue. A D gene is named only where the DNA matches it firmly. Clone size is stated in some rows and not others, as once, few, many or a class when expanded.

d_gene | j_gene | abundance | v_gene | CDR3aa | CDR3nt
. | TRBJ1-2 | . | TRBV14 | CASSQDGTNGYTF | TGTGCCAGCAGCCAAGATGGTACAAATGGCTACACCTTC
TRBD1 | TRBJ1-2 | . | TRBV6-1 | CASSEAQGTVYGYTF | TGTGCCAGCAGTGAAGCCCAAGGGACAGTATATGGCTACACCTTC
. | TRBJ1-1 | . | TRBV5-1 | CASSSTPSSNTEAFF | TGCGCCAGCAGCTCCACTCCCTCTTCTAACACTGAAGCTTTCTTT
. | TRBJ1-1 | . | TRBV3-1/TRBV3-2 | CASSTRGTEAFF | TGTGCCAGCAGCACACGGGGTACTGAAGCTTTCTTT
TRBD1 | TRBJ1-2 | . | TRBV10-2 | CASEGQNYGYTF | TGCGCCAGCGAGGGACAGAACTATGGCTACACCTTC
. | TRBJ2-7 | once | TRBV7-2 | CASSPAYEQYF | TGTGCCAGCAGCCCCGCCTACGAGCAGTACTTC
. | TRBJ1-1 | . | TRBV10-1 | CASSGLGGAEAFF | TGCGCCAGCAGTGGCTTAGGAGGAGCTGAAGCTTTCTTT
. | TRBJ1-3 | . | TRBV19 | CASSIGLLGEASTIYF | TGTGCCAGTAGTATCGGACTGCTCGGTGAGGCAAGCACCATATATTTT
. | TRBJ1-1 | . | TRBV3-1/TRBV3-2 | CASSLQGMNTEAFF | TGTGCCAGCAGCTTACAGGGAATGAACACTGAAGCTTTCTTT
TRBD1 | TRBJ2-7 | . | TRBV5-1 | CASSWDRVYEQYF | TGCGCCAGCAGCTGGGACAGGGTCTACGAGCAGTACTTC
TRBD2 | TRBJ2-1 | once | TRBV29-1 | CSVVAGGYNEQFF | TGCAGCGTTGTAGCGGGAGGGTACAATGAGCAGTTCTTC
TRBD1 | TRBJ1-5 | once | TRBV9 | CASSVGQGVFYQPQHF | TGTGCCAGCAGCGTAGGACAGGGGGTCTTCTATCAGCCCCAGCATTTT
TRBD2 | TRBJ2-2 | . | TRBV9 | CASSPSSGRAFRELFF | TGTGCCAGCAGCCCGTCTAGCGGGAGGGCCTTTCGGGAGCTGTTTTTT
TRBD2 | TRBJ2-2 | few | TRBV6-4 | CASSRGGTGELFF | TGTGCCAGCAGTCGGGGGGGCACCGGGGAGCTGTTTTTT
TRBD1 | TRBJ1-6 | . | TRBV13 | CASSLGQGDTPLHF | TGTGCCAGCAGCTTAGGACAGGGGGACACACCCCTCCACTTT
. | TRBJ1-1 | . | TRBV19 | CASSIDYPGDSDTEAFF | TGTGCCAGTAGTATAGATTATCCAGGGGATTCGGACACTGAAGCTTTCTTT
TRBD1 | TRBJ1-4 | . | TRBV19 | CASSRQGWGGEKLFF | TGTGCCAGTAGTAGACAGGGCTGGGGCGGTGAAAAACTGTTTTTT
. | TRBJ1-1 | . | TRBV2 | CASNWERDTEAFF | TGTGCCAGCAATTGGGAGAGAGACACTGAAGCTTTCTTT
TRBD2 | TRBJ2-1 | once | TRBV19 | CASSIRLAGVSEQFF | TGTGCCAGTAGTATCCGACTAGCGGGAGTTAGTGAGCAGTTCTTC
TRBD2 | TRBJ2-7 | . | TRBV29-1 | CSAEGLSYEQYF | TGCAGCGCCGAGGGACTATCCTACGAGCAGTACTTC
. | TRBJ2-3 | . | TRBV24-1 | CATSDSDYGGYTDTQYF | TGTGCCACCAGTGATTCCGACTACGGGGGTTACACAGATACGCAGTATTTT
. | TRBJ2-5 | . | TRBV7-6 | CASSQIDRTQETQYF | TGTGCCAGCAGTCAAATCGACAGGACACAAGAGACCCAGTACTTC
. | TRBJ1-6 | . | TRBV7-9 | CASSLALGQGNNSPLHF | TGTGCCAGCAGCTTAGCTTTAGGGCAGGGAAATAATTCACCCCTCCACTTT
TRBD1 | TRBJ2-1 | . | TRBV4-2 | CASSDRGISNEQFF | TGTGCCAGCAGCGACAGGGGGATTTCCAATGAGCAGTTCTTC
. | TRBJ1-2 | . | TRBV7-8 | CASSLSGALYYGYTF | TGTGCCAGCAGCTTATCTGGGGCACTATACTATGGCTACACCTTC
. | TRBJ2-1 | once | TRBV25-1 | CASSLQGFGYNEQFF | TGTGCCAGCAGTCTACAGGGTTTTGGTTACAATGAGCAGTTCTTC
TRBD1 | TRBJ1-1 | . | TRBV11-3 | CASSPGGWTEAFF | TGTGCCAGCAGCCCAGGGGGGTGGACTGAAGCTTTCTTT
. | TRBJ2-7 | . | TRBV27 | CASSPRYDVRYHEQYF | TGTGCCAGCAGTCCCCGATACGATGTACGGTACCACGAGCAGTACTTC
TRBD2 | TRBJ2-3 | . | TRBV9 | CASSETSGREIDTQYF | TGTGCCAGCAGCGAGACTAGCGGGAGAGAGATAGATACGCAGTATTTT
. | TRBJ2-5 | once | TRBV9 | CASSVGQGFFRQETQYF | TGTGCCAGCAGCGTAGGGCAGGGCTTTTTTCGCCAAGAGACCCAGTACTTC
TRBD1 | TRBJ1-2 | . | TRBV4-1 | CASSQEDSGGFGYTF | TGCGCCAGCAGCCAAGAAGATTCAGGGGGCTTCGGCTACACCTTC
TRBD1 | TRBJ1-3 | . | TRBV4-2 | CASSQGSWTGENTIYF | TGTGCCAGCAGCCAAGGGTCCTGGACAGGGGAAAACACCATATATTTT
TRBD1 | TRBJ1-6 | . | TRBV28 | CASSFRDRGVDNSPLHF | TGTGCCAGCAGTTTCCGGGACAGGGGTGTGGATAATTCACCCCTCCACTTT
. | TRBJ2-1 | . | TRBV3-1/TRBV3-2 | CASSQETSNEFRYNEQFF | TGTGCCAGCAGCCAAGAAACTAGCAACGAGTTCCGGTACAATGAGCAGTTCTTC
. | TRBJ2-1 | . | TRBV7-9 | CASSFRVDEQFF | TGTGCCAGCAGCTTCAGGGTGGATGAGCAGTTCTTC
TRBD1 | TRBJ1-2 | once | TRBV10-2 | CASGLETGGSDGYTF | TGCGCCAGCGGGTTAGAAACAGGGGGGTCCGATGGCTACACCTTC
TRBD1 | TRBJ2-7 | . | TRBV28 | CASWETGNSYEQYF | TGTGCCAGCTGGGAGACAGGGAACTCCTACGAGCAGTACTTC
TRBD1 | TRBJ1-4 | . | TRBV30 | CAWSGKTGGINEKLFF | TGTGCCTGGAGTGGAAAAACAGGGGGTATTAATGAAAAACTGTTTTTT
. | TRBJ1-4 | . | TRBV19 | CASSIEARRPNEKLFF | TGTGCCAGTAGTATAGAAGCGAGGCGCCCTAATGAAAAACTGTTTTTT
. | TRBJ1-1 | . | TRBV11-3 | CASSLGEGNTEAFF | TGTGCCAGCAGCTTAGGAGAGGGGAACACTGAAGCTTTCTTT
. | TRBJ1-2 | . | TRBV2 | CASSVQLRSGGYTF | TGTGCCAGCAGTGTACAACTTCGGAGTGGTGGCTACACCTTC
. | TRBJ1-1 | . | TRBV5-1 | CASRGVITEAFF | TGCGCCAGCAGAGGGGTGATCACTGAAGCTTTCTTT
. | TRBJ2-7 | . | TRBV2 | CASSQEMSRQYF | TGTGCCAGCAGTCAGGAAATGTCCAGGCAGTACTTC
TRBD2 | TRBJ2-5 | . | TRBV7-9 | CASSLPSGRAGETQYF | TGTGCCAGCAGCCTACCTAGCGGGAGGGCCGGGGAGACCCAGTACTTC